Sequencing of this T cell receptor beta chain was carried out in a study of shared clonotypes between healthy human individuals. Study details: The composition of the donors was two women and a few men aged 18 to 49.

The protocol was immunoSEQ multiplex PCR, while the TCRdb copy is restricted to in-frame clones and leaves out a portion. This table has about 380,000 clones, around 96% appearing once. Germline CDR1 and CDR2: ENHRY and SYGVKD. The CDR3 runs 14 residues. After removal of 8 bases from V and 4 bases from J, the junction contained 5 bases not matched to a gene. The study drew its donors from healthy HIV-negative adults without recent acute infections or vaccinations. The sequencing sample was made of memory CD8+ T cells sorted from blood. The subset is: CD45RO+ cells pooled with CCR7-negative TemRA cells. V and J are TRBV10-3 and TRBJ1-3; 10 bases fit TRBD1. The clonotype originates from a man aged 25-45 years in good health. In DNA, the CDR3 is TGTGCCATCCACGGGACAGGGGAAGGAAACACCATATATTTT. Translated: CAIHGTGEGNTIYF.